Described below is a single TCR beta chain sequence and its context. What it binds is unknown. No fewer than 5 micrograms of total RNA were isolated from every sample. The CDR3 spans 13 residues. V was shortened by 6 bases and J by 7 bases, with 12 bases between the two germline ends. Germline CDR1 is MDHEN and CDR2 is SYDVKM. These data originate in a study of blood T cells in healthy people across ages. The study's findings and limits: Naive T cell percentage showed a strong correlation with TCR beta diversity.

A sample-barcoded 5' primer and a J-beta primer mix were used in a second PCR of roughly 6 to 11 cycles. TCRdb used MiXCR to reprocess the 5' RACE reads, holding one entry per CDR3 protein. Of over a million distinct CDR3 sequences listed, 42% were seen once; the top ten hold roughly 3.7%. The chain joins TRBV28 to TRBJ1-4; no reliable D call. What was sequenced was blood. This receptor was taken from a woman between 18 and 29 years old in good health. The CDR3 region is CASRLPIAEKLFF. The CDR3 DNA reads TGTGCCAGCAGATTACCGATTGCTGAAAAACTGTTTTTT.